The entry that follows covers one T cell receptor (beta chain) sequence. Its antigen is unidentified. At the time of sampling, donors were nominally healthy, though unrecorded immune exposures were likely. This entry is derived from a study of cytomegalovirus exposure and HLA in healthy donors. Study-wide points: Among donors in an Asian-associated ancestry cluster, a later analysis reportedly found fewer N-insertions than the roughly 650-donor mean. Researchers reported in a later analysis that a missense DCLRE1C variant was tied to TCR beta V- and J-gene trimming. For cytomegalovirus status, the classifier reportedly gave diagnoses with high specificity and sensitivity.

PCR was performed using 60 Vbeta and 13 Jbeta primers. This table comes from immunoSEQ multiplex PCR, and its TCRdb copy is limited to in-frame clones, with some not included. The sample includes some 170,000 clones, about 80% seen only once; the top ten take 1.3%. Between the trimmed V and J ends, which lost 5 bases and 4 bases, there was a span of 17 bases. The CDR3 extends over 15 amino acids. Germline assignment: CDR1 MNHEY and CDR2 SMNVEV (reference sequence). Sequenced sample: PBMCs. V usage is TRBV27 and J usage is TRBJ1-2; D gene unclear. This sequence was found in a woman aged 45-60 years in good health and CMV-seronegative. CDR3 amino acids: CASSPISARGYGYTF. The CDR3 DNA is TGTGCCAGCAGTCCGATATCCGCTCGGGGCTATGGCTACACCTTC.